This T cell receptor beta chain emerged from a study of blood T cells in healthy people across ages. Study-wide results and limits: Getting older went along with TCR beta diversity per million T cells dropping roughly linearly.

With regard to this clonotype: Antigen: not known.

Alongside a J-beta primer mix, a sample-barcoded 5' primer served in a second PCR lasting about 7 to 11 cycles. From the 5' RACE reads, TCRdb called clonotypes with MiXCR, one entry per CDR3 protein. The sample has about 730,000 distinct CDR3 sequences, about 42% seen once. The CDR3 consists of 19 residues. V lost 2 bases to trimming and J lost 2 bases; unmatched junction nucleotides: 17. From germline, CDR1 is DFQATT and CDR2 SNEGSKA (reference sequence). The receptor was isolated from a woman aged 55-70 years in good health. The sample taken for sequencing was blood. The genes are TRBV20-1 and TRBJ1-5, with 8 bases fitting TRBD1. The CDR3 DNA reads TGCAGTGCTAGATCCCCTCCGAGACAGGGGACCATCGGCAATCAGCCCCAGCATTTT. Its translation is CSARSPPRQGTIGNQPQHF.